Listed here is a single T cell receptor (beta chain). Its specificity is unknown. Genomic DNA of each subset was evenly split across several immunoSEQ plates. Assay used: immunoSEQ multiplex PCR; TCRdb lists only in-frame clones, some missing. The sample yields around 700,000 clones, 92% seen once. Selected positively for CCR7 and CD45RO-negative, naive CD8 cells excluded terminally differentiated effector memory CD45RA+ cells. V lost 6 bases and J 4 bases, leaving 12 bases between the germline ends. Germline CDR1 SGHVS, CDR2 FNYEAQ. There are 13 residues in the CDR3. This sample is part of a study of shared clonotypes between healthy human individuals. Study-wide context: The donor group consisted of two women and a few men, aged 18 to 49. General study results and limits: A handful of donors held 5% to 5.5% of naive CD4 clonotypes in common. What naive subsets generally showed was a larger estimated richness than memory subsets showed.

Sequenced: naive CD8+ T cells sorted from blood. The V call is TRBV7-6, the J call TRBJ1-1; a weak D match, TRBD1 (5 bases). This sequence was found in a man aged 25-45 years in good health. As DNA, the CDR3 is TGTGCCAGCAGTCTAACGGGGGGCACTGAAGCTTTCTTT. This translates into CASSLTGGTEAFF.